A selection of T cell receptor beta chains follows, all from one sample in a study of shared clonotypes between healthy human individuals. Clones were sequenced by immunoSEQ multiplex PCR, and TCRdb holds only the in-frame ones, with some missing. This table holds about 520,000 clones, more than 75% found once. The sequencing input was PBMCs. Every receptor here comes from a middle-aged woman in good health. Some clones in this sample may be carry-over from other donors' samples. Both conserved end residues are part of each CDR3. A D gene is named only where the DNA matches it firmly. Size values are once, few and many counts, or a class for expanded clones, and some rows have none.

>TRBJ2-7|TRBV28|NA|TRBD2
CASSGLAASYEQYF
TGTGCCAGCAGCGGACTAGCGGCATCCTACGAGCAGTACTTC
>TRBJ2-3|TRBV7-2|many|NA
CASSSLGGGIGTDTQYF
TGTGCCAGCAGCTCCTTGGGAGGCGGGATCGGCACAGATACGCAGTATTTT
>TRBJ2-3|TRBV10-3|NA|TRBD2
CAISPASGSTDTQYF
TGTGCCATCAGTCCGGCTAGCGGGAGCACAGATACGCAGTATTTT
>TRBJ2-7|TRBV5-1|NA|TRBD1
CASSLGTGNSYEQYF
TGCGCCAGCAGCTTGGGGACAGGGAATTCCTACGAGCAGTACTTC
>TRBJ1-2|TRBV7-2|NA|NA
CASSLSFYGYTF
TGTGCCAGCAGCTTATCCTTCTATGGCTACACCTTC
>TRBJ2-1|TRBV13|many|NA
CASSLSRLSYNEQFF
TGTGCCAGCAGCTTATCGCGGCTATCATACAATGAGCAGTTCTTC
>TRBJ1-2|TRBV30|NA|NA
CAWSTVGYYGYTF
TGTGCCTGGAGTACGGTGGGATACTATGGCTACACCTTC
>TRBJ1-5|TRBV10-2|NA|NA
CASSESSRGNQPQHF
TGCGCCAGCAGTGAGTCGAGCAGGGGCAATCAGCCCCAGCATTTT
>TRBJ2-7|TRBV4-3|NA|NA
CASSQRGGSYEQYF
TGCGCCAGCAGCCAGAGGGGGGGGTCCTACGAGCAGTACTTC
>TRBJ2-2|TRBV7-3|few|TRBD2
CASSLTGEGGELFF
TGTGCCAGCAGCTTAACAGGGGAGGGCGGGGAGCTGTTTTTT
>TRBJ1-6|TRBV30|NA|TRBD1
CAWGQDGISPLHF
TGTGCCTGGGGACAGGACGGAATTTCACCCCTCCACTTT
>TRBJ2-5|TRBV28|NA|NA
CASSSLWDETQYF
TGTGCCAGCAGTTCCCTCTGGGACGAGACCCAGTACTTC
>TRBJ1-5|TRBV15|NA|NA
CATSREEGGVGPQHF
TGTGCCACCAGCAGAGAGGAGGGAGGCGTAGGGCCCCAGCATTTT
>TRBJ2-2|TRBV7-9|NA|NA
CASSPQNTGELFF
TGTGCCAGCAGCCCTCAGAACACCGGGGAGCTGTTTTTT
>TRBJ1-2|TRBV5-1|NA|NA
CASSQETGWDYGYTF
TGCGCCAGCAGCCAGGAAACAGGGTGGGACTATGGCTACACCTTC
>TRBJ2-1|TRBV5-4|NA|TRBD2
CASSLGRGGHNEQFF
TGTGCCAGCAGCTTGGGACGGGGGGGGCACAATGAGCAGTTCTTC
>TRBJ2-7|TRBV28|NA|TRBD1
CASLQGASSYEQYF
TGTGCCAGCTTACAGGGGGCGAGTTCCTACGAGCAGTACTTC
>TRBJ1-2|TRBV4-3|NA|NA
CASSQERGSYGYTF
TGCGCCAGCAGCCAAGAAAGGGGCAGCTATGGCTACACCTTC
>TRBJ1-5|TRBV6-5|NA|NA
CAGRASARVGQPQHF
TGTGCCGGCAGAGCCTCGGCCAGGGTGGGACAGCCCCAGCATTTT
>TRBJ1-1|TRBV7-3|few|TRBD1
CASSLAGGNTEAFF
TGTGCCAGCAGCTTGGCAGGGGGTAACACTGAAGCTTTCTTT
>TRBJ2-1|TRBV30|NA|TRBD2
CACGLAGVVQFF
TGTGCCTGCGGACTAGCGGGAGTGGTGCAGTTCTTC
>TRBJ2-1|TRBV6-5|NA|TRBD2
CASSYAGAGGYNEQFF
TGTGCCAGCAGTTACGCTGGAGCGGGAGGGTACAATGAGCAGTTCTTC
>TRBJ1-4|TRBV28|once|NA
CATGWTSTNEKLFF
TGTGCCACCGGGTGGACTTCAACTAATGAAAAACTGTTTTTT
>TRBJ2-7|TRBV18|NA|NA
CASSPRLGVGDEQYF
TGTGCCAGCTCACCACGATTGGGGGTTGGGGACGAGCAGTACTTC
>TRBJ1-1|TRBV9|NA|NA
CASSVSSWNTEAFF
TGTGCCAGCAGCGTAAGCAGTTGGAACACTGAAGCTTTCTTT
>TRBJ2-7|TRBV7-8|NA|NA
CASSPGTYYEQYF
TGTGCCAGCAGCCCCGGGACCTACTACGAGCAGTACTTC
>TRBJ2-3|TRBV10-1|NA|NA
CASSESTGTDTQYF
TGCGCCAGCAGTGAGTCGACAGGCACAGATACGCAGTATTTT
>TRBJ1-5|TRBV28|NA|TRBD1
CASSSAYRGNQPQHF
TGTGCCAGCAGTTCCGCGTACAGGGGAAATCAGCCCCAGCATTTT
>TRBJ2-7|TRBV10-3|NA|NA
CAISDMAGQTGYEQYF
TGTGCCATCAGTGATATGGCGGGACAAACCGGATACGAGCAGTACTTC
>TRBJ2-3|TRBV28|NA|TRBD2
CASSPLAGVSSDTQYF
TGTGCCAGCAGTCCCCTTGCGGGAGTGTCCTCAGATACGCAGTATTTT
>TRBJ1-1|TRBV25-1|NA|TRBD1
CASSPSGTVTEAFF
TGTGCCAGCAGCCCTTCCGGGACAGTCACTGAAGCTTTCTTT
>TRBJ2-1|TRBV7-8|few|TRBD2
CASSLGLAGYNEQFF
TGTGCCAGCAGCTTAGGACTAGCGGGTTACAATGAGCAGTTCTTC
>TRBJ2-1|TRBV10-3|NA|TRBD2
CAISTSGSSYNEQFF
TGTGCCATCAGTACTAGCGGGAGCTCCTACAATGAGCAGTTCTTC
>TRBJ1-2|TRBV7-9|NA|NA
CASSPAQVGGYTF
TGTGCCAGCAGCCCGGCTCAGGTCGGTGGCTACACCTTC
>TRBJ2-5|TRBV4-3|NA|NA
CASSQDKRMGETQYF
TGCGCCAGCAGCCAAGATAAGAGGATGGGGGAGACCCAGTACTTC
>TRBJ2-7|TRBV18|NA|TRBD1
CASSPGTAAYEQYF
TGTGCCAGCTCACCTGGGACAGCTGCCTACGAGCAGTACTTC
>TRBJ2-4|TRBV20-1|NA|NA
CSARGDDIQYF
TGCAGTGCTAGAGGGGACGACATTCAGTACTTC
>TRBJ1-5|TRBV29-1|NA|NA
CSASDRNNQPQHF
TGCAGCGCATCTGACAGAAATAATCAGCCCCAGCATTTT
>TRBJ2-5|TRBV5-8|NA|NA
CASGRTETQYF
TGTGCCAGTGGAAGGACGGAGACCCAGTACTTC
>TRBJ1-5|TRBV5-1|NA|NA
CASSLNGDNQPQHF
TGCGCCAGCAGCTTGAACGGCGACAATCAGCCCCAGCATTTT
>TRBJ2-3|TRBV5-1|NA|NA
CASSLGLASDTQYF
TGCGCCAGCAGCTTGGGGCTAGCCTCAGATACGCAGTATTTT
>TRBJ2-1|TRBV27|few|NA
CASSLAPRSLLAVYNEQFF
TGTGCCAGCAGTTTGGCGCCTCGATCTCTCCTTGCCGTCTACAATGAGCAGTTCTTC
>TRBJ2-6|TRBV19|NA|NA
CASSMGGSSVYSGANVLTF
TGTGCCAGTAGTATGGGAGGCAGCTCCGTCTACTCTGGGGCCAACGTCCTGACTTTC
>TRBJ2-1|TRBV29-1|once|NA
CSGRLDHYNEQFF
TGCAGCGGGCGACTAGATCACTACAATGAGCAGTTCTTC
>TRBJ2-1|TRBV5-1|NA|TRBD2
CASSAGLNNEQFF
TGCGCCAGCAGCGCGGGACTAAACAATGAGCAGTTCTTC
>TRBJ2-3|TRBV21-1|NA|NA
CASTMGDRASTDTQYF
TGTGCCAGCACTATGGGGGACAGGGCAAGTACAGATACGCAGTATTTT
>TRBJ1-2|TRBV2|once|NA
CASSDDRITANYGYTF
TGTGCCAGCAGTGACGACAGAATAACAGCTAACTATGGCTACACCTTC
>TRBJ2-2|TRBV7-6|NA|NA
CASSLRDGELFF
TGTGCCAGCAGCTTACGAGACGGGGAGCTGTTTTTT
>TRBJ2-5|TRBV2|NA|NA
CASSLGGWGQETQYF
TGTGCCAGCAGCCTCGGGGGTTGGGGGCAAGAGACCCAGTACTTC
>TRBJ2-2|TRBV6-6|NA|NA
CASSYSTNTGELFF
TGTGCCAGCAGTTACTCTACGAACACCGGGGAGCTGTTTTTT
>TRBJ1-1|TRBV12-5|NA|TRBD1
CASGSTPTGARTEAFF
TGTGCTAGTGGTTCGACCCCGACAGGGGCGAGGACTGAAGCTTTCTTT
>TRBJ1-3|TRBV28|NA|NA
CASSPRQTSGNTIYF
TGTGCCAGCAGTCCTCGACAGACCTCTGGAAACACCATATATTTT
>TRBJ2-5|TRBV6-5|NA|NA
CASSYGQGRGETQYF
TGTGCCAGCAGTTACGGGCAGGGGAGAGGAGAGACCCAGTACTTC
>TRBJ2-1|TRBV6-4|NA|TRBD2
CASAPTSRGEQFF
TGTGCCAGCGCTCCGACTAGCCGGGGTGAGCAGTTCTTC